This T cell receptor (beta chain) was retrieved from a study of cytotoxic CD8 clonotypes in ibrutinib-treated CLL. Study overall: After treatment lasting a median approximately eleven months, range 6 to 36, response samples were collected.

Clones were read by immunoSEQ multiplex PCR, and TCRdb kept only the in-frame ones, dropping some. Of 300,000 to 400,000 clones listed, 67% were seen once; the top ten hold about 5.9%. V lost 5 bases and J 5 bases, leaving 21 bases between the germline ends. Germline CDR1 and CDR2: SGHVS and FNYEAQ. The CDR3 sequence is 16 residues long. Sequenced here: PBMCs, sampled after 36 months of ibrutinib treatment. This sequence was found in a human donor with chronic lymphocytic leukemia. The rearrangement joins TRBV7-6 to TRBJ2-5; D is possibly TRBD2 (5 bases). For the CDR3, the DNA is TGTGCCAGCAGCCGCCCGGGCGGGCTAACATACGAGACCCAGTACTTC. This gives the protein CASSRPGGLTYETQYF.